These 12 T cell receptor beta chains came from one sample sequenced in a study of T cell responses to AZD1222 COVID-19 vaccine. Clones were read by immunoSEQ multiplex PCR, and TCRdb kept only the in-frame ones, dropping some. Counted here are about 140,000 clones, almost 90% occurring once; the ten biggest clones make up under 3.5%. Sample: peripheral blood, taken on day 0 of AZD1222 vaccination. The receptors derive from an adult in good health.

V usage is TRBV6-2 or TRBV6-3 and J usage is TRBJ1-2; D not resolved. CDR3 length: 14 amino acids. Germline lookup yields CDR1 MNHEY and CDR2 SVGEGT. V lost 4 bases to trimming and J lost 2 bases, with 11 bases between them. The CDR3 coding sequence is TGTGCCAGCAGTTCGGGTGCCCTAAACTATGGCTACACCTTC. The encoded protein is CASSSGALNYGYTF.

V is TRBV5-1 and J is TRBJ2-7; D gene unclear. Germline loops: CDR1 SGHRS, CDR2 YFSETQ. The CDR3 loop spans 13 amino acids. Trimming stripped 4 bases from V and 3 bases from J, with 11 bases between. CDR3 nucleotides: TGCGCCAGCAGCGTCGGGTCATACTACGAGCAGTACTTC. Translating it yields CASSVGSYYEQYF.

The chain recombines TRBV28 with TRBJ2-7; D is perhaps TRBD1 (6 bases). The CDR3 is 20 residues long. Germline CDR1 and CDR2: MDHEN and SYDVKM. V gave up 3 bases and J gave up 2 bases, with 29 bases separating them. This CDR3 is CASSFSTTTPRDTVTYEQYF. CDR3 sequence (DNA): TGTGCCAGCAGTTTCTCCACTACTACGCCCCGGGACACCGTTACCTACGAGCAGTACTTC.

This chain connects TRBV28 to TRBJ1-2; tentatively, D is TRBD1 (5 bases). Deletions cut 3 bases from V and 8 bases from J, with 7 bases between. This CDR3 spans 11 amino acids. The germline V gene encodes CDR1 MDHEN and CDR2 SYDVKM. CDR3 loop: CASSFRGGYTF. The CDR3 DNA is TGTGCCAGCAGTTTCCGGGGGGGCTACACCTTC.

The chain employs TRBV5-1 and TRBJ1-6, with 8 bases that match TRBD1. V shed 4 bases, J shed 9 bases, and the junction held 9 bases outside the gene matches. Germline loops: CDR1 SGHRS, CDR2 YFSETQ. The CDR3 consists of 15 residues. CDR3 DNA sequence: TGCGCCAGCAGCCCGTTGACAGGGGTGGGTTCACCCCTCCACTTT. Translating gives CASSPLTGVGSPLHF.

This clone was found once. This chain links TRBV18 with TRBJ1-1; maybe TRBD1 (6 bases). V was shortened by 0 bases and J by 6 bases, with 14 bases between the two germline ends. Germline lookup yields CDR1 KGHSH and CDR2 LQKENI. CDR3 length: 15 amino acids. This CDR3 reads CASSPPIGQGSEAFF. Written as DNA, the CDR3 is TGTGCCAGCTCACCACCGATCGGGCAGGGGTCTGAAGCTTTCTTT.

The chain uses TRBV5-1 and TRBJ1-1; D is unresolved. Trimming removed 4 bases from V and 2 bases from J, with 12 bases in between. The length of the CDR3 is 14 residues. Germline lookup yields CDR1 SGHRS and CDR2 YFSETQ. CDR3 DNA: TGCGCCAGCAGCCCGATCACGGTAAACACTGAAGCTTTCTTT. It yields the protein CASSPITVNTEAFF.

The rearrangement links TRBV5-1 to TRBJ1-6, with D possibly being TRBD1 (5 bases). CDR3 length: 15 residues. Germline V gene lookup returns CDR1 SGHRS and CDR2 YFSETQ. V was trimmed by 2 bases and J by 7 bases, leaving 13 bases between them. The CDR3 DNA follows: TGCGCCAGCAGCTTAGCCGGGGCCCACAATTCACCCCTCCACTTT. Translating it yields CASSLAGAHNSPLHF.

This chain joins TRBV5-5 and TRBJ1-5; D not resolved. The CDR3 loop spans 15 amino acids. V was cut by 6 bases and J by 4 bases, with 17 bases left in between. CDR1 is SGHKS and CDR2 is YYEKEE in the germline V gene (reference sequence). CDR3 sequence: CASTARWGGNQPQHF. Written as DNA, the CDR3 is TGTGCCAGCACCGCTAGATGGGGAGGGAATCAGCCCCAGCATTTT.

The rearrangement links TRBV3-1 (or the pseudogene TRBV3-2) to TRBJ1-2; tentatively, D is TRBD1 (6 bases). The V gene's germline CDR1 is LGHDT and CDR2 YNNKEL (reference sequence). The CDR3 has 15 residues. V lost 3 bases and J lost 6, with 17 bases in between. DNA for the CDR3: TGTGCCAGCAGCCACAATAGTAGAGGACAGAATGGCTACACCTTC. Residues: CASSHNSRGQNGYTF.

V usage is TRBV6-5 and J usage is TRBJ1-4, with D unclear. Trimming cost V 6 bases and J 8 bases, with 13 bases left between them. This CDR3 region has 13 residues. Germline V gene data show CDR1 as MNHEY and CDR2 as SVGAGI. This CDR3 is CASSSGSSEKLFF. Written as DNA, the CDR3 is TGTGCCAGCAGCTCCGGATCATCGGAAAAACTGTTTTTT.

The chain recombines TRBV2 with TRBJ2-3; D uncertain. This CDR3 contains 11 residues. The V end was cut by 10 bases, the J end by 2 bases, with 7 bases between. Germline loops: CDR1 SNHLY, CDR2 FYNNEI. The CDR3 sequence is CATRFTDTQYF. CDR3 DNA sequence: TGTGCCACCCGTTTCACAGATACGCAGTATTTT.